These T cell receptor beta chains were read from a single sample in a study of Graves' ophthalmopathy and Graves' hyperthyroidism. Via MiXCR, TCRdb re-called the multiplex PCR reads, giving one row per CDR3 protein. Among 400,000 to 450,000 distinct CDR3 sequences listed, around 21% were seen once. Specimen: peripheral blood. All receptors come from a woman aged 18-30 years with stable Graves' hyperthyroidism. The CDR3 runs from the conserved cysteine through the conserved F or W. Fields, in order: clone size, D gene, V gene, J gene, CDR3 protein, CDR3 DNA. A D gene is named only where the DNA matches it firmly. Some rows mark clone size as missing; the rest say once, few, many or name a class of expanded clone.

.	.	TRBV12-3/TRBV12-4	TRBJ2-7	CASSPEGSYEQYF	TGTGCCAGCAGTCCTGAGGGTTCCTACGAGCAGTACTTC
many	.	TRBV6-5	TRBJ1-6	CASKRTRVVNSPLHF	TGTGCCAGCAAGAGGACAAGGGTCGTTAATTCACCCCTCCACTTT
many	.	TRBV25-1	TRBJ1-1	CASSAERQGPGEAFF	TGTGCCAGCAGTGCCGAAAGACAAGGCCCAGGGGAAGCTTTCTTT
.	.	TRBV6-4	TRBJ1-2	CASQSTGTNYGYTF	TGTGCCAGTCAATCTACAGGGACTAACTATGGCTACACCTTC
many	.	TRBV29-1	TRBJ2-7	CSVEEGGQYQYF	TGCAGCGTTGAAGAGGGTGGGCAATACCAGTACTTC
many	TRBD1	TRBV5-1	TRBJ2-5	CASRGQAQAQETQYF	TGCGCCAGCAGAGGACAGGCCCAAGCACAAGAGACCCAGTACTTC
.	.	TRBV11-2	TRBJ1-1	CASSSRGQGPDDAEAFF	TGTGCCAGCAGCTCCCGGGGCCAGGGCCCGGATGACGCTGAAGCTTTCTTT
many	TRBD1	TRBV20-1	TRBJ2-5	CSAHLGDSGQETQYF	TGCAGTGCCCACCTTGGGGACAGTGGACAAGAGACCCAGTACTTC
many	.	TRBV7-2	TRBJ1-2	CASSLFQGSRARYGYTF	TGTGCCAGCAGCTTATTCCAGGGGTCCCGTGCCCGATATGGCTACACCTTC
few	.	TRBV7-2	TRBJ2-7	CASSLVGRNYEQYF	TGTGCCAGCAGCTTAGTGGGAAGAAACTACGAGCAGTACTTC
many	.	TRBV7-3	TRBJ2-2	CASSPNGSPVTGELFF	TGTGCCAGCAGCCCAAATGGAAGCCCGGTTACCGGGGAGCTGTTTTTT
many	.	TRBV4-1	TRBJ2-5	CASSHSPPGGETQYF	TGCGCCAGCAGCCACTCACCCCCCGGCGGGGAGACCCAGTACTTC
.	.	TRBV12-3/TRBV12-4	TRBJ2-7	CASSFSPGREQYF	TGTGCCAGCAGTTTTTCCCCCGGACGGGAGCAGTACTTC
many	.	TRBV15	TRBJ2-4	CATSLRRELNIQYF	TGTGCCACCAGCCTCCGGAGGGAGTTAAACATTCAGTACTTC
many	TRBD1	TRBV20-1	TRBJ1-5	CSARDGQGLGDMRKDSNQPQHF	TGCAGTGCTAGAGATGGACAGGGGCTGGGAGACATGAGGAAGGATAGCAATCAGCCCCAGCATTTT
.	.	TRBV9	TRBJ2-5	CASSVVSMGGQETQYF	TGTGCCAGCAGCGTAGTTTCAATGGGAGGCCAAGAGACCCAGTACTTC
many	TRBD2	TRBV27	TRBJ2-4	CASSLLSRETPLAKNIQYF	TGTGCCAGCAGTTTATTGTCGCGGGAGACCCCTTTAGCCAAAAACATTCAGTACTTC
.	.	TRBV30	TRBJ2-7	CAWASVYEQYF	TGTGCCTGGGCCAGTGTGTACGAGCAGTACTTC
many	.	TRBV6-2/TRBV6-3	TRBJ2-5	CASSSPGRGAETQYF	TGTGCCAGCAGTTCTCCGGGACGGGGTGCAGAGACCCAGTACTTC
many	.	TRBV29-1	TRBJ1-2	CSVERGGRPYGYTF	TGCAGCGTTGAGAGGGGGGGACGACCCTATGGCTACACCTTC
many	.	TRBV12-3/TRBV12-4	TRBJ2-5	CASSSRETQYF	TGTGCCAGCAGTTCGAGGGAGACCCAGTACTTC
many	.	TRBV24-1	TRBJ1-1	CAPGTGNTEAFF	TGTGCCCCCGGGACGGGGAACACTGAAGCTTTCTTT
many	TRBD2	TRBV13	TRBJ2-5	CASSSTSGRLLHRETQYF	TGTGCCAGCAGCTCGACTAGCGGGAGACTACTCCATAGGGAGACCCAGTACTTC
many	TRBD2	TRBV30	TRBJ2-5	CAWSVQGLAGGRETQYF	TGTGCCTGGAGTGTACAGGGACTAGCGGGAGGAAGGGAGACCCAGTACTTC
many	.	TRBV6-5	TRBJ1-1	CASSYSGGDEAFF	TGTGCCAGCAGTTACTCCGGGGGTGATGAAGCTTTCTTT
many	.	TRBV11-2	TRBJ1-5	CASSITPWVSNQPQHF	TGTGCCAGCAGCATCACTCCTTGGGTTAGCAATCAGCCCCAGCATTTT
many	TRBD2	TRBV7-3	TRBJ2-5	CASSQGLAAKGETQYF	TGTGCCAGCAGTCAGGGACTAGCGGCCAAAGGGGAGACCCAGTACTTC
many	.	TRBV14	TRBJ1-5	CASSRRRERNQPQHF	TGTGCCAGCTCGCGCCGCCGGGAACGCAATCAGCCCCAGCATTTT
many	.	TRBV20-1	TRBJ2-2	CSASSGGELFF	TGCAGTGCTAGTTCGGGAGGGGAGCTGTTTTTT
.	.	TRBV5-1	TRBJ2-7	CASSLVGCEQYF	TGCGCCAGCAGCTTGGTAGGATGCGAGCAGTACTTC
few	TRBD2	TRBV19	TRBJ2-5	CASSPGTRGETQYF	TGTGCCAGTAGTCCCGGGACTAGAGGAGAGACCCAGTACTTC
many	.	TRBV4-1	TRBJ1-2	CASSQGIRDHYGYTF	TGCGCCAGCAGCCAAGGGATCAGAGACCACTATGGCTACACCTTC
many	.	TRBV6-1	TRBJ2-2	CASSEPIRTGELFF	TGTGCCAGCAGTGAACCCATCCGCACCGGGGAGCTGTTTTTT
many	TRBD1	TRBV13	TRBJ1-1	CASSLGGTGRYTEAFF	TGTGCCAGCAGCTTAGGAGGGACAGGGAGGTACACTGAAGCTTTCTTT
.	TRBD2	TRBV15	TRBJ2-2	CASESGKSPGELFF	TGTGCCTCTGAAAGCGGGAAGTCCCCCGGGGAGCTGTTTTTT
many	.	TRBV12-3/TRBV12-4	TRBJ2-2	CASSLTQGGAGELFF	TGTGCCAGCAGTTTAACACAGGGAGGGGCCGGGGAGCTGTTTTTT
many	TRBD1	TRBV25-1	TRBJ1-4	CASSDLGQGAAKLFF	TGTGCCAGCAGTGATTTGGGGCAGGGGGCGGCAAAACTGTTTTTT
many	TRBD1	TRBV7-9	TRBJ2-5	CASSGTGTGSF	TGTGCCAGCAGCGGTACAGGGACAGGGAGCTTC
many	.	TRBV20-1	TRBJ2-7	CSARDLRQHF	TGCAGTGCTAGAGATCTACGACAGCACTTC
many	.	TRBV2	TRBJ2-7	CASSELRIAYEQYF	TGTGCCAGCAGTGAACTGCGAATCGCCTACGAGCAGTACTTC
many	TRBD1	TRBV28	TRBJ2-7	CASSSLGTGGTYEQYF	TGTGCCAGCAGTTCTCTCGGGACAGGGGGCACATACGAGCAGTACTTC
many	.	TRBV20-1	TRBJ1-2	CSPIKATGFYRGYTF	TGCAGCCCCATTAAGGCCACAGGGTTTTACAGGGGCTACACCTTC
.	.	TRBV24-1	TRBJ1-2	CATSDYSYGYTF	TGTGCCACCAGTGACTACAGCTATGGCTACACCTTC
many	TRBD1	TRBV6-5	TRBJ1-1	CASSYADRSPEAFF	TGTGCCAGCAGTTACGCGGACAGGAGCCCTGAAGCTTTCTTT
many	.	TRBV6-2/TRBV6-3	TRBJ2-7	CASRLADYEQYF	TGTGCCAGCAGGCTAGCAGACTACGAGCAGTACTTC
many	.	TRBV5-1	TRBJ2-4	CASSLGARGNIQYF	TGCGCCAGCAGCTTGGGGGCGCGGGGAAACATTCAGTACTTC
many	.	TRBV6-1	TRBJ1-2	CASINLKGANYGYTF	TGTGCCAGCATCAACTTGAAGGGGGCTAACTATGGCTACACCTTC
many	.	TRBV28	TRBJ2-5	CASTPGVSGQKYQETQYF	TGTGCCAGCACCCCTGGGGTTTCGGGACAAAAGTACCAAGAGACCCAGTACTTC
many	TRBD1	TRBV11-2	TRBJ2-5	CASSLGQGGPWETQYF	TGTGCCAGCAGCTTGGGACAGGGGGGGCCTTGGGAGACCCAGTACTTC
many	.	TRBV6-5	TRBJ1-5	CASRGDLNQPQHF	TGTGCCAGCAGAGGGGATCTCAATCAGCCCCAGCATTTT
.	.	TRBV13	TRBJ1-1	CASTRGQTEIAFF	TGTGCCAGCACCCGAGGACAGACTGAGATAGCTTTCTTT
many	TRBD2	TRBV6-1	TRBJ2-7	CASSVAGNSYEQYF	TGTGCCAGCAGCGTAGCGGGAAATTCCTACGAGCAGTACTTC
.	TRBD1	TRBV12-3/TRBV12-4	TRBJ2-5	CASSSGTGVVGTQYF	TGTGCCAGCAGTTCCGGGACAGGGGTTGTCGGGACCCAGTACTTC